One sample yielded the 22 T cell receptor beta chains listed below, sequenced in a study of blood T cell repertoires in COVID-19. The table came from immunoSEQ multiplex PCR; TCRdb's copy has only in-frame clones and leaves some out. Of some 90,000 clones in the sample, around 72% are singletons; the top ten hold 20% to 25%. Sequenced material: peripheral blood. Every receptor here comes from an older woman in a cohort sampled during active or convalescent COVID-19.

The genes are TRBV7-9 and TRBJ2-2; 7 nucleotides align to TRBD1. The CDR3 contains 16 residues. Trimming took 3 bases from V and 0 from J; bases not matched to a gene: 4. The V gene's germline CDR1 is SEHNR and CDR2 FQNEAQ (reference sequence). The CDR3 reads CASSLLTGSNTGELFF. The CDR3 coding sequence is TGTGCCAGCAGCTTGTTGACAGGGTCGAACACCGGGGAGCTGTTTTTT.

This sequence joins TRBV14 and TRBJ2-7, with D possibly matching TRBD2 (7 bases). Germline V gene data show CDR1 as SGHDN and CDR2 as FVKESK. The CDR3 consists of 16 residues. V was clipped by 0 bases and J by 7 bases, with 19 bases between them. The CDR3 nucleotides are TGTGCCAGCAGCCAAGAATGGGGGGGGCCCCGTTCAGAGCAGTACTTC. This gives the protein CASSQEWGGPRSEQYF.

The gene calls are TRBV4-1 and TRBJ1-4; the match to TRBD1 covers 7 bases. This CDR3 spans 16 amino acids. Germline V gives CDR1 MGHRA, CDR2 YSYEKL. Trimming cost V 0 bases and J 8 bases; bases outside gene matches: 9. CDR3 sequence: CASSQDGNRGSEKLFF. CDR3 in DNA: TGCGCCAGCAGCCAAGATGGTAACAGGGGCAGCGAAAAACTGTTTTTT.

CDR3 nucleotides: TGTGCCAGCAGCCCTAACGCCATACTAGCGGAGGGGGAGACCCAGTACTTC. It encodes CASSPNAILAEGETQYF. This chain uses TRBV7-3 with TRBJ2-5; TRBD2 matches at 8 bases. Germline loops: CDR1 SGHTA, CDR2 FQGTGA. Unmatched junction bases numbered 16, after V lost 5 bases and J lost 5 bases. CDR3 length: 17 residues.

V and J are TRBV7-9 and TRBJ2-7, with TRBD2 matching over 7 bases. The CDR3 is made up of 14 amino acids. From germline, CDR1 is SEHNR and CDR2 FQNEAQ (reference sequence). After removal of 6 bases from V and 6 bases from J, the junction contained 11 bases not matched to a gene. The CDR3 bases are TGTGCCAGCAGACCGAACGGGGGAGGGCTCGAGCAGTACTTC. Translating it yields CASRPNGGGLEQYF.

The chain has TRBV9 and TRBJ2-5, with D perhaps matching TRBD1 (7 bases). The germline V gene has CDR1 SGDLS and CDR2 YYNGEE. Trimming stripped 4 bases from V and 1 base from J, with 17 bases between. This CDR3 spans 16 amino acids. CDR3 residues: CASSPGDRVAQETQYF. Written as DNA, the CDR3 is TGTGCCAGCAGCCCGGGGGACAGAGTTGCCCAAGAGACCCAGTACTTC. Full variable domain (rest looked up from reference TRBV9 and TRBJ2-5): DSGVTQTPKHLITATGQRVTLRCSPRSGDLSVYWYQQSLDQGLQFLIQYYNGEERAKGNILERFSAQQFPDLHSELNLSSLELGDSALYFCASSPGDRVAQETQYFGPGTRLLVL.

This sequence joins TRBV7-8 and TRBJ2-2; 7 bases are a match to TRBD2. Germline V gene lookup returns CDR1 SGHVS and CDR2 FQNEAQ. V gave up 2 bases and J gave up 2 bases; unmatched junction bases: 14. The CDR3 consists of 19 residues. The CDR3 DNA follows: TGTGCCAGCAGCTTACGGAGGGCGGGGGTTGGGGTAAACACCGGGGAGCTGTTTTTT. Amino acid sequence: CASSLRRAGVGVNTGELFF.

The CDR3 coding sequence is TGTGCCAGCAGCCCTAGGGGCAGGCCAGAGACCCAGTACTTC. Its protein is CASSPRGRPETQYF. This chain uses TRBV7-3 with TRBJ2-5; the D gene is possibly TRBD1 (5 bases). Trimming shortened V by 5 bases and J by 4 bases, and 14 bases separated the two germline ends. The CDR3 consists of 14 residues. CDR1 SGHTA and CDR2 FQGTGA come from the germline V gene.

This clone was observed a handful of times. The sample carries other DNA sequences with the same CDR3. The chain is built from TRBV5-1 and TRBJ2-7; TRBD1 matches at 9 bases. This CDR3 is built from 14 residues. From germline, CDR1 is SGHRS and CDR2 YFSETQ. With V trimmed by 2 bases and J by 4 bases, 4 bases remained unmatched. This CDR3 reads CASSLGQGLYEQYF. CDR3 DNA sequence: TGCGCCAGCAGCTTAGGACAGGGGCTATACGAGCAGTACTTC.

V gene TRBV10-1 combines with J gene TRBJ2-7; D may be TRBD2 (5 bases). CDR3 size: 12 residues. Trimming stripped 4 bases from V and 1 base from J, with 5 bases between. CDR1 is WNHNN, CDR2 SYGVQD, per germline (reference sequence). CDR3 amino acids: CASSAGSYEQYF. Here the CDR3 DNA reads TGCGCCAGCAGTGCGGGGTCCTACGAGCAGTACTTC.

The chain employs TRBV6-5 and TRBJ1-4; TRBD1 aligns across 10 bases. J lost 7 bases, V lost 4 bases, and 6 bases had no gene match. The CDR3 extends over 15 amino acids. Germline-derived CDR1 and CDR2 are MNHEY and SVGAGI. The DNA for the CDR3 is TGTGCCAGCAGTTTAGAGACAGGGGGCGGTGAAAAACTGTTTTTT. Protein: CASSLETGGGEKLFF.

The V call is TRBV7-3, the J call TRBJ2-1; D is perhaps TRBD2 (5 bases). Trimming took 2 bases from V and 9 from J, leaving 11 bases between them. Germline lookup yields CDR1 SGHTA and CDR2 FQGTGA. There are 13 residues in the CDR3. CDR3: CASSLPGISEQFF. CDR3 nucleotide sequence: TGTGCCAGCAGCTTACCGGGGATCAGTGAGCAGTTCTTC.

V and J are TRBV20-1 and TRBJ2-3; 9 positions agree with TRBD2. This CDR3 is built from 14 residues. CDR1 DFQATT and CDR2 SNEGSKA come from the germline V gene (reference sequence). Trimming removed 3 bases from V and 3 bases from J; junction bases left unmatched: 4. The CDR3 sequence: CSASRSGGTDTQYF. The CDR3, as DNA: TGCAGTGCTAGTCGTAGCGGGGGTACAGATACGCAGTATTTT.

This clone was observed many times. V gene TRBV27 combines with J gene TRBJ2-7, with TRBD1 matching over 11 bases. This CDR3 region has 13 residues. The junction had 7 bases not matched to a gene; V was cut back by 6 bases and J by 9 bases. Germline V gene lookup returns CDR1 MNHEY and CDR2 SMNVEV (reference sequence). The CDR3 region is CASRGQGASGQYF. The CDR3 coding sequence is TGTGCCAGCAGAGGACAGGGGGCTTCCGGGCAGTACTTC.

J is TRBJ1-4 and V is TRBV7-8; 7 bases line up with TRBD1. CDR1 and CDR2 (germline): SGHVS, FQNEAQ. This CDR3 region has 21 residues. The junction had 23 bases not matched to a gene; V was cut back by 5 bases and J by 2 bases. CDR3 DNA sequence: TGTGCCAGCAGCCGTAGGAAGGAGGGACAGAGACGGGTGGGCACTAATGAAAAACTGTTTTTT. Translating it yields CASSRRKEGQRRVGTNEKLFF.

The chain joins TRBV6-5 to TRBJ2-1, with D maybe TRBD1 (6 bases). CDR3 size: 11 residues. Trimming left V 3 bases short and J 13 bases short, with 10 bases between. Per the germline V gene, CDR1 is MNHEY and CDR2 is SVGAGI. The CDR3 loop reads CASSYRGRQFF. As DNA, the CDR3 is TGTGCCAGCAGTTATAGGGGGAGACAGTTCTTC.

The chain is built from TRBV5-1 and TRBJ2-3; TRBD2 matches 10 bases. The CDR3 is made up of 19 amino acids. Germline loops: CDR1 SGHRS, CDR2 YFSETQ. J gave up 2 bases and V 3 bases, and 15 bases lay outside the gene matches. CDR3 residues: CASSSPGEAGGPVTDTQYF. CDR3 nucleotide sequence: TGCGCCAGCAGCTCCCCAGGGGAAGCGGGGGGGCCAGTCACAGATACGCAGTATTTT.

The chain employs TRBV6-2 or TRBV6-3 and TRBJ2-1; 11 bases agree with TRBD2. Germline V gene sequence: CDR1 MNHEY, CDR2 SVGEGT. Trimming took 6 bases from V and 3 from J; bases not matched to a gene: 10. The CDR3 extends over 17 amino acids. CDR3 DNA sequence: TGTGCCAGCAGCGATAGACTAGCGGGGCGCCGCTACAATGAGCAGTTCTTC. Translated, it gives CASSDRLAGRRYNEQFF.

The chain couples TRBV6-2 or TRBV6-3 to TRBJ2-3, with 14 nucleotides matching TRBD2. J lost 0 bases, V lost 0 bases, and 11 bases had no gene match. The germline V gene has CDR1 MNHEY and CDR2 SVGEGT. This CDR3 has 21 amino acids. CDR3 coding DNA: TGTGCCAGCAGTTACTCGACCGGGACTAGCGGGGGAGACCGAAGCACAGATACGCAGTATTTT. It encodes CASSYSTGTSGGDRSTDTQYF.

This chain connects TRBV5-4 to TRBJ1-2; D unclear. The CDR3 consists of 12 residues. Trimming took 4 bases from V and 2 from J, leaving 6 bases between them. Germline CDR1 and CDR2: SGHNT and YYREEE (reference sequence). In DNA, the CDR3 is TGTGCCAGCAGCCGAGCCAACTATGGCTACACCTTC. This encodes CASSRANYGYTF.

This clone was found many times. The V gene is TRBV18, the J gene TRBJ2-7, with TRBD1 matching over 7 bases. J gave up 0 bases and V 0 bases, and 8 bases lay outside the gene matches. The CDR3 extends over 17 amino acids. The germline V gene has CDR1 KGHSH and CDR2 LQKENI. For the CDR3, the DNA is TGTGCCAGCTCACCACCTTATGGACAGGAGAGCTCCTACGAGCAGTACTTC. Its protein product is CASSPPYGQESSYEQYF.

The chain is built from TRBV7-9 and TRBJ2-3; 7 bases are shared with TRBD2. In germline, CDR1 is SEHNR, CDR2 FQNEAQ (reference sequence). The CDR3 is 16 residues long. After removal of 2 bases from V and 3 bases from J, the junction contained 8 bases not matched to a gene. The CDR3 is CASSLFLPSGTDTQYF. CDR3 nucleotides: TGTGCCAGCAGCTTATTTCTTCCTAGCGGTACAGATACGCAGTATTTT.